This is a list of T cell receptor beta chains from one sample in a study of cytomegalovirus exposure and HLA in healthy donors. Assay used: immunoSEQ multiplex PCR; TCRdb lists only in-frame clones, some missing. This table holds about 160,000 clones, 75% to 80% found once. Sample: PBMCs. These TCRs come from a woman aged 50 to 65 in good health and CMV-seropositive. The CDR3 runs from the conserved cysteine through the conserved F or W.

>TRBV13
CASSLGLPAPSYNEQFF
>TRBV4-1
CASSLNRDQPQHF
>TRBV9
CASSELPGQGKSPLHF
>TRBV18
CASSSTGTMNTEAFF
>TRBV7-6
CASSLGQNYGYTF
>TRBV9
CASSAAPGQGAWTGELFF
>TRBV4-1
CASSQVGTGWEKLFF
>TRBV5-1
CASSLGVQRGGWSGETQYF
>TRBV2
CATSLAGDLGEQFF
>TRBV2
CASMELQETQYF
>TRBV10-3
CAISDPAQGAPYEQYF
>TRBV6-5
CASSRLAASTDTQYF
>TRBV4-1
CASSHQAGVSYNEQFF
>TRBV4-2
CASSQEEFSEDNEQFF
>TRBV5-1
CASSFGSENTEAFF
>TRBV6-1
CASSDWTGGWNEQYF
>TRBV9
CASGHPSGGDSYEQYF
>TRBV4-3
CASRLKQGVIYGYTF
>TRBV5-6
CASSFGGKTGAFF
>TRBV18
CASSRDRTGQETQYF
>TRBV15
CATSGEDRERYGYTF
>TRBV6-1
CASSERISGGLQETQYF
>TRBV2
CASSATNSNQPQHF
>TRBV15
CATSWGQIATNEKLFF
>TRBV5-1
CASSLEPQSGGLLRDTQYF
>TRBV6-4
CASSDPGGGEDTEAFF
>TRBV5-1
CASSLGQLYEQYF
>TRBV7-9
CASSAGAGNYLYTDTQYF
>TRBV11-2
CASSFGEQSPLHF
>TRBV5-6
CASSLGTSQSTDTQYF